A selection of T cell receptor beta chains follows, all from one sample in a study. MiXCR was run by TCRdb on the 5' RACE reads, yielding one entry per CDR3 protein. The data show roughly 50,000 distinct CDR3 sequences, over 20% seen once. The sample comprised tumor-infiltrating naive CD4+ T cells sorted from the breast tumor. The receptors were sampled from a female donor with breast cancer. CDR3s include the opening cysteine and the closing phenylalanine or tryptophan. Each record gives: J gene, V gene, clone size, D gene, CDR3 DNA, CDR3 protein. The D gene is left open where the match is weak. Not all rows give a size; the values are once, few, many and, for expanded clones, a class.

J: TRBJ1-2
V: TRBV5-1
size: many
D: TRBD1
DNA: TGCGCCAGCAGCTTGGGACAGGGCGGCTATGGCTACACCTTC
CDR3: CASSLGQGGYGYTF

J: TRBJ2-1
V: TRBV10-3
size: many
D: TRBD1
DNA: TGTGCCATCAGTGGCCAAGGGACAGGGCGCAATGAGCAGTTCTTC
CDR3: CAISGQGTGRNEQFF

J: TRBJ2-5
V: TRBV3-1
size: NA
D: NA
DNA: TGTGCCAGCAGCCCCGGGTCGGGCCAGTACTTC
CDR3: CASSPGSGQYF

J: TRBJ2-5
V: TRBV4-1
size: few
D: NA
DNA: TGCGCCAGCAGCCAGGCCGGACAGAAAGAGACCCAGTACTTC
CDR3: CASSQAGQKETQYF

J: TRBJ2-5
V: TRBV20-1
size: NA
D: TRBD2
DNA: TGCAGTGCTTACTTCAACGGGAGGGCCCCAGAGACCCAGTACTTC
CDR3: CSAYFNGRAPETQYF

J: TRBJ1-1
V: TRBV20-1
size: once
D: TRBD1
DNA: TGCAGAGCTAGAGACCGGGACAGGCAAGCTTTCTTT
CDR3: CRARDRDRQAFF

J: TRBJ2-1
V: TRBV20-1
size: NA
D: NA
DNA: TGCAGTGCCCGAATCGTCCGGAGGGTGTTGAATGAGCAGTTCTTC
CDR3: CSARIVRRVLNEQFF

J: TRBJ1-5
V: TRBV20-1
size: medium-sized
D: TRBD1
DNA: TGCAGTGCCCGAAACTTCAGGGGGAGCAATCAGCCCCAGCATTTT
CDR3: CSARNFRGSNQPQHF

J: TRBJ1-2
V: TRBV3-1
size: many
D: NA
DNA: TGTGCCAGCAGCCACTCAAGTGGCTACACCTTC
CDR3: CASSHSSGYTF

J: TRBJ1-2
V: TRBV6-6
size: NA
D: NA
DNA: TGTGCCAGCAGTTACTCGCTCGCCCGGGACGGAACCTCTAACTATGGCTACACCTTC
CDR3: CASSYSLARDGTSNYGYTF

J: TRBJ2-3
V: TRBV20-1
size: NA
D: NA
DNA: TGCAGTGCACCCCTAAGAGATACGCAGTATTTT
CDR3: CSAPLRDTQYF

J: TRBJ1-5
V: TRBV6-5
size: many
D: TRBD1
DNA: TGTGCCAGCAGTGTAGACAGGGATCAGCCCCAGCATTTT
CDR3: CASSVDRDQPQHF

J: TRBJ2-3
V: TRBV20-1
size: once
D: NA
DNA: TGCAGTGCTCAACCCCCCCGGCGGTACCGGAGCACAGATACGCAGTATTTT
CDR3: CSAQPPRRYRSTDTQYF

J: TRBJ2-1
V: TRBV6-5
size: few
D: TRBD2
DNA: TGTGCCAGCAGTGGGACTAGAGTGCGGTATGAGCAGTTCTTC
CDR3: CASSGTRVRYEQFF

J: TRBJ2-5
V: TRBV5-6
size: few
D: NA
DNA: TGTGCCAGCAGCATAACTCAGGGAGGAGAGACCCAGTACTTC
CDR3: CASSITQGGETQYF

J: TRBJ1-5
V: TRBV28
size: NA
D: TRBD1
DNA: TGTGCCAGCAGTCTCAGACAGGGGGAGTTTCAGCCCCAGCATTTT
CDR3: CASSLRQGEFQPQHF

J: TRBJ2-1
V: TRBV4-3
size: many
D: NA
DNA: TGCGCCAGCAGCCAAGAGAGGTACAATGAGCAGTTCTTC
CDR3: CASSQERYNEQFF

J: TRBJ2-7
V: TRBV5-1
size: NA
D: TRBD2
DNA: TGCGCCAGCAGCCCCGGGGCGGGAGGAGGCTCCTACGAGCAGTACTTC
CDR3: CASSPGAGGGSYEQYF

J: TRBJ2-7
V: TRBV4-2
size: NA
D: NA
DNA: TGTGCCAGCAGCCAAGATATTGGCAACTACGAGCAGTACTTC
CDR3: CASSQDIGNYEQYF

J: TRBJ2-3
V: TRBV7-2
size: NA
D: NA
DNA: TGTGCCAGCAGCTCTCACCCAGGACTACTGAGAGATACGCAGTATTTT
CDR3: CASSSHPGLLRDTQYF

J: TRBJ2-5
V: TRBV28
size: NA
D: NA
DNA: TGTGCCAGCAGTCGAGGACGCCTTTTC
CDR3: CASSRGRLF

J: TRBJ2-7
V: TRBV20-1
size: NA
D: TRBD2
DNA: TGCAGTGCTAGTGGGACTAGCGGGAGCTCCTACGAGCAGTACTTC
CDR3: CSASGTSGSSYEQYF

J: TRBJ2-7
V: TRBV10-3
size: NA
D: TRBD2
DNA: TGTGCCATCAGTGAGACGGGGCGGGGGAACTCCTACGAGCAGTACTTC
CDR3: CAISETGRGNSYEQYF

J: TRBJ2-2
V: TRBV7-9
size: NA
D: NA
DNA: TGTGCCAGCAGCTTAGTCAGGACCCACACCGGAGAGCTGTTTTTT
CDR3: CASSLVRTHTGELFF

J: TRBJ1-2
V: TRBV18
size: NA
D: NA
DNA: TGTGCCAGCTCACCACGCCAGACAGGAGATGGCTACACCTTC
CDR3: CASSPRQTGDGYTF

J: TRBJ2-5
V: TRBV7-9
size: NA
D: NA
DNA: TGTGCCAGCAGCTTTCGTTCGGAACAGCAAGAGACCCAGTACTTC
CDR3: CASSFRSEQQETQYF

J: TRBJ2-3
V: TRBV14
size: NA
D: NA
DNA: TGTGCCAGCAGCCAACGTACAGGGCGATCAGATACGCAGTATTTT
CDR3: CASSQRTGRSDTQYF

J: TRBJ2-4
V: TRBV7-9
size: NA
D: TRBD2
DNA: TGTGCCAGCAGCTTATTCTTAGTAGCGGGGGCTCAAAACATTCAGTACTTC
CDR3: CASSLFLVAGAQNIQYF

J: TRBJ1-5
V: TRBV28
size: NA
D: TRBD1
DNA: TGTGCCAGCAGGAAGACAGGGGGCAATCAGCCCCAGCATTTT
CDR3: CASRKTGGNQPQHF

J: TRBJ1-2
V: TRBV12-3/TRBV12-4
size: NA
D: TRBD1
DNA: TGTGCCAGCAGGACGGGGACAGGGGCTGGCTACACCTTC
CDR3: CASRTGTGAGYTF

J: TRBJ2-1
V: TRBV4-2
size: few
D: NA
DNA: TGTGCCAGCAGCCAGAAAGCGAGCTCCTACAATGAGCAGTTCTTC
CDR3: CASSQKASSYNEQFF